This T cell receptor (beta chain) was profiled in a study of response to subunit inactivated influenza vaccine. General observations from the study: Authors suggested each seasonal influenza vaccination recruits few new T cells.

The CDR3 has 15 amino acids. CDR1 SGHNT and CDR2 YYREEE come from the germline V gene (reference sequence). V shed 1 base and J shed 0 bases, with 7 bases lying between them. With respect to this clonotype: The antigen remains unidentified.

In TCRdb, the RT-PCR reads were re-called with MiXCR into one record per CDR3 protein. The sample yields more than 150,000 distinct CDR3 sequences, around 9% seen once. The source was non-naive T cells sorted from PBMCs, collected on the day of vaccination. The genes are TRBV5-4 and TRBJ2-2, with D unresolved. This TCR came from a man aged 50-60 years who received an inactivated influenza vaccine. CDR3: CASSLRQTNTGELFF. Written as DNA, the CDR3 is TGTGCCAGCAGCTTGCGGCAGACGAACACCGGGGAGCTGTTTTTT.